A selection of T cell receptor beta chains follows, all from one sample in a study of CXCR3-negative and CXCR3-positive naive CD8 T cells. TCRdb re-called the 5' RACE reads and catalogs CDR3 proteins one per entry, DNA excluded. The table for this sample gives tens of thousands of distinct CDR3 sequences. Sequenced input: naive CXCR3+ CD8+ T cells from blood. These receptors were obtained from a human donor in good health. Some clones in this sample may be carry-over from other donors' samples. Both conserved end residues are part of each CDR3. Each record gives: CDR3 length, J gene, V gene, CDR3 protein.

15 | TRBJ1-2 | TRBV5-1 | CASSLDRGPDYGYTF
11 | TRBJ2-2 | TRBV6-5 | CSTNDRGELFF
15 | TRBJ1-3 | TRBV10-3 | CAISGSPGEGNTIYF
14 | TRBJ1-5 | TRBV29-1 | CSHPGQPISEPQHF
13 | TRBJ2-3 | TRBV3-1 | CASSQGTTDTQYF
12 | TRBJ2-7 | TRBV25-1 | CASSLQTYEQYF
15 | TRBJ1-3 | TRBV28 | CASSLGRYSGNTIYF
12 | TRBJ2-1 | TRBV4-2 | CASSQEGDEQFF
11 | TRBJ2-7 | TRBV20-1 | CSARAHDEQYF
16 | TRBJ2-1 | TRBV7-9 | CASSLFAVPSYNEQFF
15 | TRBJ2-7 | TRBV4-2 | CASSPPGTGSYEQYF
15 | TRBJ1-1 | TRBV29-1 | CSVVSGGAGNTEAFF
12 | TRBJ2-2 | TRBV19 | CASSLKAGELFF
13 | TRBJ2-1 | TRBV10-3 | CAISDLGPLEQFF
13 | TRBJ2-1 | TRBV5-1 | CASSLSAYNEQFF